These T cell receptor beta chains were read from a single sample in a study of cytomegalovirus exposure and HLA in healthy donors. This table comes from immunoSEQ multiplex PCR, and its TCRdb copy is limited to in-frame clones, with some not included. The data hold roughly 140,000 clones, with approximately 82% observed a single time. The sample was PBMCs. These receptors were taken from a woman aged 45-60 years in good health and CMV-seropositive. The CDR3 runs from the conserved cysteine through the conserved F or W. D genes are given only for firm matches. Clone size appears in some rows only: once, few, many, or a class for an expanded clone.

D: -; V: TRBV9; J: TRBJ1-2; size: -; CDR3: CASSVEGVTSFYGYTF; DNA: TGTGCCAGCAGCGTAGAGGGGGTCACCTCTTTCTATGGCTACACCTTC
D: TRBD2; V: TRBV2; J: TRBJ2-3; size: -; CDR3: CASCLAGTDTQYF; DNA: TGTGCCAGCTGTCTAGCGGGCACAGATACGCAGTATTTT
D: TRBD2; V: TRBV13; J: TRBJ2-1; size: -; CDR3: CASSLGLAVYNEQFF; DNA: TGTGCCAGCAGCTTAGGACTAGCGGTGTACAATGAGCAGTTCTTC
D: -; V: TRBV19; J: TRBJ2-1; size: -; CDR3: CASSPSPDSYNEQFF; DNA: TGTGCCAGTAGTCCCTCTCCGGACAGCTACAATGAGCAGTTCTTC
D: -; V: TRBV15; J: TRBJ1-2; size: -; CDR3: CATSPEGGVGGYGYTF; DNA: TGTGCCACCAGCCCGGAGGGAGGGGTTGGGGGGTATGGCTACACCTTC
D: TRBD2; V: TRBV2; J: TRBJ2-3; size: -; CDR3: CASSSGLAGVSDTQYF; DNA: TGTGCCAGCAGTTCGGGACTAGCGGGGGTTTCAGATACGCAGTATTTT
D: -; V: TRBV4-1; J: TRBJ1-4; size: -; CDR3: CASSHGQPGEIELFF; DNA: TGCGCCAGCAGCCACGGACAGCCGGGTGAAATTGAACTGTTTTTT
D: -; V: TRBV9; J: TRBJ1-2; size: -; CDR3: CASSVDLEGNYGYTF; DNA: TGTGCCAGCAGCGTAGATCTGGAGGGGAACTATGGCTACACCTTC
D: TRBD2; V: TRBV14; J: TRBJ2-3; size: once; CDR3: CASSQAGTTTDTQYF; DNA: TGTGCCAGCAGCCAAGCCGGGACTACCACAGATACGCAGTATTTT
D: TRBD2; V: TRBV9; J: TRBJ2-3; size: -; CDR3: CASSNLGTSRDTQYF; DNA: TGTGCCAGCAGCAATTTGGGGACTAGCAGAGATACGCAGTATTTT
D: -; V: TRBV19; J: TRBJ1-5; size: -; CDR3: CASSSGNNQPQHF; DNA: TGTGCCAGTAGCTCAGGGAATAATCAGCCCCAGCATTTT
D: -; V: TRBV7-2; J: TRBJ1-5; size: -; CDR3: CASSLSRDQPQHF; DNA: TGTGCCAGCAGCTTATCCCGGGATCAGCCCCAGCATTTT
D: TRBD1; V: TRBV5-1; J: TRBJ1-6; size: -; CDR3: CASSEGQGGRRSPLHF; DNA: TGCGCCAGCAGCGAGGGACAGGGCGGAAGGCGTTCACCCCTCCACTTT
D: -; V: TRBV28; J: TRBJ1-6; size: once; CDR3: CASSHPSIGHENSPLHF; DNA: TGTGCCAGCAGTCACCCATCCATTGGGCACGAGAATTCACCCCTCCACTTT
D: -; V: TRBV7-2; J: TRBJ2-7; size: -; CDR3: CASSVLVGANLSKYF; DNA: TGTGCCAGCAGCGTCCTTGTGGGGGCAAACCTTAGCAAGTACTTC
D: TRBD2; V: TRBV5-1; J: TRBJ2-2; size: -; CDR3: CASSLEVRGGLIPGELFF; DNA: TGCGCCAGCAGCTTGGAAGTACGGGGGGGCCTGATCCCCGGGGAGCTGTTTTTT
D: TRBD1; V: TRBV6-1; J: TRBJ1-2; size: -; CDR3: CASRKQGAGGYTF; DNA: TGTGCCAGCAGAAAACAGGGGGCAGGGGGCTACACCTTC
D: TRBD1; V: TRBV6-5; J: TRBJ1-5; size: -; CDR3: CASSPGQQYFPQHF; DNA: TGTGCCAGCAGTCCGGGACAGCAATATTTTCCCCAGCATTTT
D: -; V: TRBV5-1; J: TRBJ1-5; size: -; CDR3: CASSLDGGGNQPQHF; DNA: TGCGCCAGCAGCTTGGATGGGGGGGGCAATCAGCCCCAGCATTTT
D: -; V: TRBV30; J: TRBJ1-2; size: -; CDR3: CAWSPSTGRYGYTF; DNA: TGTGCCTGGAGTCCCTCAACAGGACGGTATGGCTACACCTTC
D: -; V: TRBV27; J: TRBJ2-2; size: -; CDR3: CASSWGRNGELFF; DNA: TGTGCCAGCAGCTGGGGGCGCAACGGGGAGCTGTTTTTT
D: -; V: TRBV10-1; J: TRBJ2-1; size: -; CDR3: CASSDPGEGNEQFF; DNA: TGCGCCAGCAGTGACCCAGGGGAAGGGAATGAGCAGTTCTTC
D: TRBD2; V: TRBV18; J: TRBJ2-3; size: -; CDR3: CASSPSGGPGTDTQYF; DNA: TGTGCCAGCTCACCCTCGGGGGGGCCGGGCACAGATACGCAGTATTTT
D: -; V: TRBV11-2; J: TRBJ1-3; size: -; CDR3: CASSLAGGNTIYF; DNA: TGTGCCAGCAGCTTAGCAGGAGGCAACACCATATATTTT
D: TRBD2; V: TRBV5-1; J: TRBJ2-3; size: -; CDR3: CASSFGTSGGPPVAQYF; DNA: TGCGCCAGCAGCTTCGGGACTAGCGGGGGGCCCCCCGTGGCGCAGTATTTT
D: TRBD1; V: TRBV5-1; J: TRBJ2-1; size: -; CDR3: CASSFATGRNEQFF; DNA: TGCGCCAGCAGCTTCGCGACAGGGCGCAATGAGCAGTTCTTC
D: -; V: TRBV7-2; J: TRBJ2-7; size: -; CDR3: CASSQVPGLARREQYF; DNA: TGTGCCAGCAGCCAAGTCCCGGGCCTAGCGAGACGCGAGCAGTACTTC
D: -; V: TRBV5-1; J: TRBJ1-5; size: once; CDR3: CASSLGEGDQPQHF; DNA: TGCGCCAGCAGCTTGGGGGAGGGGGATCAGCCCCAGCATTTT
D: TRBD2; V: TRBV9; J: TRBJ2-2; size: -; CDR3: CASSAFSSGGLTGELFF; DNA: TGTGCCAGCAGCGCCTTCTCCAGCGGGGGCCTCACCGGGGAGCTGTTTTTT
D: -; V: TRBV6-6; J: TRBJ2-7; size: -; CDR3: CASNFAANYEQYF; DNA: TGTGCCAGCAATTTCGCGGCGAACTACGAGCAGTACTTC
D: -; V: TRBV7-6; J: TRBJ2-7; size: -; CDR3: CASSLTGATYEQYF; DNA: TGTGCCAGCAGCTTGACAGGAGCCACCTACGAGCAGTACTTC
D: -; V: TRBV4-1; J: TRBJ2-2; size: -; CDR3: CASSRETGELFF; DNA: TGCGCCAGCAGCAGGGAGACCGGGGAGCTGTTTTTT
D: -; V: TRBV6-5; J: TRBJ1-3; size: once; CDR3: CASRPPGLSGNTIYF; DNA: TGTGCCAGCAGGCCCCCAGGCTTATCTGGAAACACCATATATTTT
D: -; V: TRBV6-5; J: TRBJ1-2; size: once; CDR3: CATSLGFRANYGYTF; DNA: TGTGCCACGTCCCTGGGATTCAGGGCAAACTATGGCTACACCTTC
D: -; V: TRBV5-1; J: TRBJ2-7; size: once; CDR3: CASSLGTATYEQYF; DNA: TGCGCCAGCAGCTTGGGGACAGCTACCTACGAGCAGTACTTC
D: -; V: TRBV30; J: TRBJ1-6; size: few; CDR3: CAWSVQPVAYNSPLHF; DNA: TGTGCCTGGAGCGTACAGCCAGTGGCCTATAATTCACCCCTCCACTTT
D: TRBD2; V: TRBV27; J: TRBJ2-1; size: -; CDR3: CASSFSRTRNYNEQFF; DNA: TGTGCCAGCAGTTTTAGTCGGACTAGGAATTACAATGAGCAGTTCTTC
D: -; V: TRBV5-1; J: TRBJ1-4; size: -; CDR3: CASSFQDKNEKLFF; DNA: TGCGCCAGCAGCTTTCAGGACAAGAATGAAAAACTGTTTTTT
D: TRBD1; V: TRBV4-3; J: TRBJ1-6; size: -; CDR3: CASSTDRGGSPLHF; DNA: TGCGCCAGCAGCACCGACAGGGGGGGTTCACCCCTCCACTTT
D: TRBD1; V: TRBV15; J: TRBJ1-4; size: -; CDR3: CATSRGTGVNEKLFF; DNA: TGTGCCACCAGCAGGGGGACAGGGGTTAATGAAAAACTGTTTTTT
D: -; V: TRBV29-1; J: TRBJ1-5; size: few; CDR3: CSARGGGMDQPQHF; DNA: TGCAGCGCCCGCGGGGGGGGGATGGATCAGCCCCAGCATTTT
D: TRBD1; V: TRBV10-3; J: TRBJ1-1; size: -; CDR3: CAISQTGAGSEAFF; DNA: TGTGCCATCAGTCAGACAGGGGCAGGATCTGAAGCTTTCTTT
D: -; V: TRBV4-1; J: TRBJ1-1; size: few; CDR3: CASSPLRGAAEAFF; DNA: TGCGCCAGCAGCCCTCTTCGGGGGGCCGCGGAAGCTTTCTTT
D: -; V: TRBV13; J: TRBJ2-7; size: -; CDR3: CASSPGGSSYEQYF; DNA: TGTGCCAGCAGCCCCGGGGGAAGCTCCTACGAGCAGTACTTC